This T cell receptor (beta chain) was retrieved from a study of neurological immune-mediated disorders. Study results and limitations: Multiple sclerosis, the disease with the least TCR clonal expansion, fell below healthy controls, whereas HTLV-1-associated myelopathy showed the most. Private repertoires in all groups were suggested by the finding that expanded clones across subjects shared no CDR3 amino acid sequences.

The cDNA was produced through 5'RACE with 10-nucleotide random UMIs. TCRdb processed the 5' RACE reads anew with MiXCR; each CDR3 protein has one entry. Found here are tens of thousands of distinct CDR3 sequences, roughly 15% of them singletons; the top ten hold 25% to 30%. Germline V lookup: CDR1 SGHKS, CDR2 YYEKEE (reference sequence). CDR3 length equals 16 residues. The V and J ends lost 0 bases and 5 bases, in that order; junction bases with no gene match: 7. Concerning this clonotype itself: The antigen remains undetermined.

This clonotype originated in a woman in her forties or fifties with HTLV-1-associated myelopathy (HAM/TSP). The chain links TRBV5-5 to TRBJ2-1, with TRBD1 matching 8 bases. The sample consisted of PBMCs. CDR3 loop: CASSLEGQGLDNEQFF. CDR3 in DNA: TGTGCCAGCAGCTTGGAAGGACAGGGCCTGGACAATGAGCAGTTCTTC.